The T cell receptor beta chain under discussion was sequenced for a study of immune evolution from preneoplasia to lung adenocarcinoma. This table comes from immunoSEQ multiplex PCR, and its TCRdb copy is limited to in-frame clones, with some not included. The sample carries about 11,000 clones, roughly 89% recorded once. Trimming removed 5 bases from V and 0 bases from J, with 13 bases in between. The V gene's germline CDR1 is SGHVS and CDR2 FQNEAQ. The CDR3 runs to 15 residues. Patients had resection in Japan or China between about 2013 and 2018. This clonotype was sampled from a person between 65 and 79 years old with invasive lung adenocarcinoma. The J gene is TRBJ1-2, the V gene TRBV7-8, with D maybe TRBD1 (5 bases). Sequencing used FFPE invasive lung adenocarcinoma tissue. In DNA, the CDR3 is TGTGCCAGCAGCCAAGGACAAAGAGCTAACTATGGCTACACCTTC. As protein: CASSQGQRANYGYTF.